What follows are 32 T cell receptor beta chains derived from one specimen sequenced in a study of T cells in Graves' hyperthyroidism and ophthalmopathy. RNA transcripts served as the template for amplifying TCR beta CDR3 regions. An initial round of RT-PCR targeting the TCR CDR3 relied on the HTBI primer set. In TCRdb, the multiplex PCR reads were re-called with MiXCR into one record per CDR3 protein. The table records fewer than 400,000 distinct CDR3 sequences, over 12% of them present only once. Input material: blood. These TCRs come from a man aged 50-60 years with Graves' ophthalmopathy.

This rearrangement joins TRBV13 to TRBJ2-7; 11 bases align to TRBD2. Trimming at V came to 0 bases and at J to 6 bases, leaving 7 bases not matched to a gene. The length of the CDR3 is 16 residues. Germline V CDR1 and CDR2: PRHDT, FYEKMQ (reference sequence). The CDR3 sequence is CASSLGLAGGPREQYF. The CDR3 DNA sequence: TGTGCCAGCAGCTTAGGTTTAGCGGGAGGGCCGCGCGAGCAGTACTTC.

This clonotype has a handful of counts. The chain employs TRBV28 and TRBJ2-7; possible D gene TRBD1, 5 bases. V lost 7 bases to trimming and J lost 2 bases, with 21 bases between them. The CDR3 is made up of 16 amino acids. Looked up from germline, CDR1 is MDHEN and CDR2 is SYDVKM. CDR3 nucleotides: TGTGCCAGCATCCCCGCAACCGCCAGGGTCACCTACGAGCAGTACTTC. The encoded protein is CASIPATARVTYEQYF.

The rearrangement links TRBV9 to TRBJ1-3, with 7 bases lining up with TRBD1. Trimming cost V 3 bases and J 8 bases; bases outside gene matches: 17. The CDR3 covers 17 residues. Per germline, CDR1 SGDLS and CDR2 YYNGEE. CDR3 nucleotide sequence: TGTGCCAGCAGCGCGTTCCGGGACAGTGGAGCTATTGACACCATATATTTT. Its protein product is CASSAFRDSGAIDTIYF.

The rearrangement links TRBV29-1 to TRBJ2-5; D ambiguous. V was trimmed by 4 bases and J by 5 bases, leaving 11 bases between them. CDR1 is SQVTM and CDR2 is ANQGSEA in the germline V gene. The CDR3 contains 12 residues. CDR3 protein: CSVVGPGETQYF. The CDR3 DNA is TGCAGCGTTGTCGGGCCCGGGGAGACCCAGTACTTC.

In this sample, this clonotype turned up many times. The rearrangement links TRBV7-9 to TRBJ1-2; D possibly corresponds to TRBD1 (5 bases). Trimming removed 8 bases from V and 6 bases from J, with 22 bases in between. CDR3 length: 15 amino acids. The germline gives CDR1 SEHNR, CDR2 FQNEAQ (reference sequence). This CDR3 is CASQWGDQGFHGYTF. In DNA form, the CDR3 reads TGTGCCAGCCAATGGGGGGACCAGGGCTTTCATGGCTACACCTTC.

This clonotype appeared many times. This rearrangement joins TRBV12-5 to TRBJ2-1; TRBD2 aligns across 10 bases. The V segment lost 6 bases and the J segment 2 bases; nucleotides outside the gene matches: 4. CDR3 size: 15 residues. The germline V gene encodes CDR1 LGHNT and CDR2 FRNRAP. CDR3 amino acids: CASGALAGAYNEQFF. As DNA, the CDR3 is TGTGCTAGTGGGGCGCTAGCGGGAGCCTACAATGAGCAGTTCTTC.

Concerning this clonotype itself: Germline is not matched at one junction end, which may reflect a read error. This sequence joins TRBV24-1 and TRBJ2-1, with D maybe TRBD1 (5 bases). Germline CDR1 reads KGHDR; CDR2 reads SFDVKD. This CDR3 comprises 15 residues. The CDR3 nucleotides are TGTGCCACCAGTGATTTCACGGAACCGGACAATGGGCAGTTCTTC. This encodes CATSDFTEPDNGQFF.

This clonotype came up many times. V is TRBV11-2 and J is TRBJ1-1; D gene unclear. V shed 5 bases and J shed 5 bases, with 9 bases lying between them. The CDR3 consists of 12 residues. CDR1 and CDR2 from the germline V gene are SGHAT and FQNNGV. CDR3 protein: CASSPTATEAFF. DNA of the CDR3: TGTGCCAGCAGCCCCACGGCGACTGAAGCTTTCTTT. The variable domain in full, completed from reference TRBV11-2 and TRBJ1-1, reads EAGVAQSPRYKIIEKRQSVAFWCNPISGHATLYWYQQILGQGPKLLIQFQNNGVVDDSQLPKDRFSAERLKGVDSTLKIQPAKLEDSAVYLCASSPTATEAFFGQGTRLTVV.

The CDR3 DNA is TGCGCCAGCAGTGAGTCGGGGGGATCGTATCAGCCCCAGCATTTT. This encodes CASSESGGSYQPQHF. The rearrangement links TRBV10-2 to TRBJ1-5; tentative D call: TRBD1 (5 bases). Trimming cost V 0 bases and J 5 bases, with 11 bases left between them. The CDR3 covers 15 residues. Germline V CDR1 and CDR2: WSHSY, SAAADI.

Comments on this clonotype: Compared with germline, one end of the junction differs, possibly owing to a read error. This chain uses TRBV7-2 with TRBJ2-7; TRBD1 might be the D (5 bases). CDR1 and CDR2 from the germline V gene are SGHTA and FQGNSA. The CDR3 spans 16 residues. The CDR3 is CASSLAGPRGPYELYF. The CDR3, as DNA: TGTGCCAGCAGCTTAGCGGGGCCAAGGGGCCCCTACGAGCTGTACTTC.

The gene calls are TRBV4-1 and TRBJ2-7, with D possibly TRBD2 on 6 matching bases. The CDR3 is 15 residues long. Trimming left V 0 bases short and J 2 bases short, with 11 bases between. Germline values: CDR1 MGHRA, CDR2 YSYEKL. The chain's CDR3 is CASSQEAGRAYEQYF. DNA of the CDR3: TGCGCCAGCAGCCAAGAAGCGGGCAGGGCCTACGAGCAGTACTTC.

This clonotype was observed a handful of times. The CDR3 nucleotides are TGTGCCAGTAGTATTGGGGGACCCTACAATGAGCAGTTCTTC. Translated, it gives CASSIGGPYNEQFF. The rearrangement links TRBV19 to TRBJ2-1; possibly TRBD1 or TRBD2 for D (5 bases each). Trimming cost V 3 bases and J 2 bases, with 8 bases left between them. This CDR3 is 14 amino acids long. CDR1 and CDR2 from the germline V gene are LNHDA and SQIVND (reference sequence).

The V gene is TRBV2, the J gene TRBJ2-1; D gene ambiguous. V was cut by 8 bases and J by 3 bases, with 11 bases left in between. CDR1 SNHLY and CDR2 FYNNEI come from the germline V gene. The CDR3 has 13 residues. CDR3 DNA: TGTGCCAGCGGTTTGGTGGGCTACAATGAGCAGTTCTTC. It translates to CASGLVGYNEQFF.

Only a few counts were recorded for this clonotype. V usage is TRBV10-3 and J usage is TRBJ2-3, with D perhaps matching TRBD2 (5 bases). Germline V gives CDR1 ENHRY, CDR2 SYGVKD. The CDR3 is 14 amino acids. The V end lost 6 bases, the J end lost 2 bases, and 12 bases lay between the germline ends. The CDR3: CAIRIEGYTDTQYF. The CDR3, as DNA: TGTGCCATCAGGATTGAGGGATACACAGATACGCAGTATTTT.

This clonotype was recorded at least ten times. The chain is built from TRBV18 and TRBJ1-2; 8 bases align to TRBD1. V was clipped by 8 bases and J by 2 bases; unmatched bases: 4. The CDR3 covers 13 residues. The germline V gene encodes CDR1 KGHSH and CDR2 LQKENI. CDR3 coding DNA: TGTGCCAGCAAACAGGGGGGAAACTATGGCTACACCTTC. Protein product: CASKQGGNYGYTF.

In its sample, this clonotype was seen many times. The chain couples TRBV18 to TRBJ2-3, with TRBD1 matching over 7 bases. The germline CDR1 and CDR2 sequences are KGHSH and LQKENI. The CDR3 contains 17 residues. V gave up 3 bases and J gave up 5 bases; unmatched junction bases: 14. Written as DNA, the CDR3 is TGTGCCAGCTCACCCCCTACAGGGGCCAACACACAAGATACGCAGTATTTT. As protein: CASSPPTGANTQDTQYF.

On this clonotype: Possible read error: a much larger clone is one base away. The chain links TRBV6-2 or TRBV6-3 to TRBJ2-1; 9 bases agree with TRBD2. After removal of 9 bases from V and 3 bases from J, the junction contained 6 bases not matched to a gene. Looked up from germline, CDR1 is MNHEY and CDR2 is SVGEGT. The CDR3 loop spans 14 amino acids. The CDR3 coding sequence is TGTGCCAGACAGGCTAGCGGGATCTACAATGAGCAGTTCTTC. It specifies CARQASGIYNEQFF.

This clonotype was seen more than once but under ten times. The rearrangement uses TRBV2 and TRBJ2-7; TRBD1 matches 7 bases. The CDR3 spans 13 residues. V shed 4 bases and J 5 bases; nucleotides not matched to a gene: 5. Germline assignment: CDR1 SNHLY and CDR2 FYNNEI. The CDR3: CASSANRGNEQYF. For the CDR3, the DNA is TGTGCCAGCAGTGCGAACAGGGGCAACGAGCAGTACTTC.

This chain links TRBV4-1 with TRBJ2-1; TRBD1 is a possible D gene (6 bases). V shed 3 bases and J shed 9 bases, with 15 bases lying between them. CDR3 length: 14 residues. Germline V lookup: CDR1 MGHRA, CDR2 YSYEKL. DNA for the CDR3: TGCGCCAGCAGCCACGAATCACAGGGAGCTGAGCAGTTCTTC. Its protein product is CASSHESQGAEQFF.

The chain carries TRBV6-1 and TRBJ2-7; a weak D match, TRBD2 (6 bases). The CDR3 runs to 12 residues. Germline V gene data show CDR1 as MNHNS and CDR2 as SASEGT. Between the trimmed V and J ends, which lost 5 bases and 7 bases, there was a span of 12 bases. CDR3 in amino acids: CASSSTSLEQYF. The CDR3 nucleotides read TGTGCCAGCAGTTCGACTAGTCTGGAGCAGTACTTC.

This clonotype was seen repeatedly, ten times or more. V is TRBV11-2 and J is TRBJ2-7; 13 nucleotides line up with TRBD2. The trim removed 5 bases at V and 5 bases at J, leaving 9 bases unmatched. Germline lookup yields CDR1 SGHAT and CDR2 FQNNGV. The CDR3 loop spans 16 amino acids. For the CDR3, the DNA is TGTGCCAGCAGCAGCTTCGGGACTAGCGGGACTCACGAGCAGTACTTC. It specifies CASSSFGTSGTHEQYF.

As concerns this clonotype: One base away lies a much larger clone, so this may be a sequencing read error. CDR3 DNA: TGCAGTGCCACAGGGGGCCTCGAGCCGTACTTC. Amino acids: CSATGGLEPYF. The rearrangement joins TRBV20-1 to TRBJ2-7; 9 positions agree with TRBD1. Germline V CDR1 and CDR2: DFQATT, SNEGSKA (reference sequence). There are 11 residues in the CDR3.

This clonotype showed up many times. The chain links TRBV12-3 or TRBV12-4 to TRBJ1-2, with 7 bases fitting TRBD1. Trimming cost V 6 bases and J 4 bases; bases outside gene matches: 5. The CDR3 has 13 residues. The CDR3 reads CASSPQGSYGYTF. CDR3 sequence (DNA): TGTGCCAGCAGCCCACAGGGGTCCTATGGCTACACCTTC.

This clonotype has at least ten counts. The V and J genes are TRBV28 and TRBJ2-5, with D maybe TRBD1 (5 bases). Trimming shortened V by 7 bases and J by 0 bases, and 15 bases separated the two germline ends. CDR1 and CDR2 (germline): MDHEN, SYDVKM. This CDR3 region has 15 residues. Written as DNA, the CDR3 is TGTGCCAGCACCCCAAGGGGCTGGTACCAAGAGACCCAGTACTTC. This gives the protein CASTPRGWYQETQYF.

To note about this clonotype: A much bigger clone sits one base away, suggesting this may be a read error. The conserved phenylalanine or tryptophan is not found at the CDR3 terminus, so this likely reflects a read error. The J gene is TRBJ2-5, the V gene TRBV5-1; unclear D gene. In germline, CDR1 is SGHRS, CDR2 YFSETQ. Deletions cut 4 bases from V and 5 bases from J, with 15 bases between. This CDR3 region has 14 residues. The CDR3 loop is CASSAAIHRETQYL. The CDR3, as DNA: TGCGCCAGCAGCGCGGCCATACATCGGGAGACCCAGTACCTC.

This clonotype was detected ten times or more. The chain joins TRBV2 to TRBJ2-3; TRBD2 matches at 12 bases. V lost 5 bases to trimming and J lost 4 bases; unmatched junction nucleotides: 4. This CDR3 has 15 amino acids. Germline-derived CDR1 and CDR2 are SNHLY and FYNNEI. The CDR3 loop reads CASSPSSGGADTQYF. CDR3 nucleotides: TGTGCCAGCAGTCCTTCTAGCGGGGGGGCAGATACGCAGTATTTT.

Many counts were recorded for this clonotype. The V gene is TRBV11-2, the J gene TRBJ2-2; D is unclear. Per germline, CDR1 SGHAT and CDR2 FQNNGV. V lost 5 bases, J lost 4 bases, and 8 bases lay in between. The CDR3 contains 13 residues. DNA for the CDR3: TGTGCCAGCAGCCCTCTCGTCACCGGGGAGCTGTTTTTT. This sequence encodes CASSPLVTGELFF.

Many counts were recorded for this clonotype. The chain joins TRBV7-8 to TRBJ2-5; TRBD2 is a possible D gene (5 bases). Looked up from germline, CDR1 is SGHVS and CDR2 is FQNEAQ. The CDR3 is made up of 13 amino acids. With 5 bases removed from V and 2 bases from J, the gap between germline ends came to 9 bases. The CDR3 is CASSRSGQETQYF. For the CDR3, the DNA is TGTGCCAGCAGCAGGAGCGGACAAGAGACCCAGTACTTC.

The chain is built from TRBV10-1 and TRBJ1-3; D unresolved. The CDR3 spans 13 residues. Between the trimmed V and J ends, which lost 8 bases and 7 bases, there was a span of 15 bases. Germline-derived CDR1 and CDR2 are WNHNN and SYGVQD (reference sequence). This CDR3 is CASAKTGGNTIYF. In DNA, the CDR3 is TGCGCCAGCGCTAAGACCGGAGGGAACACCATATATTTT.

This clonotype has ten or more counts. The chain combines TRBV12-3 or TRBV12-4 with TRBJ2-1, with D possibly TRBD2 on 6 matching bases. The CDR3 contains 15 residues. Trimming took 2 bases from V and 2 from J, leaving 10 bases between them. CDR3 amino acids: CASSLSRTTYNEQFF. The CDR3 nucleotides are TGTGCCAGCAGTTTAAGCAGGACTACCTACAATGAGCAGTTCTTC.

This clonotype came up a few times. Sequence at one end of the junction differs from germline and may be a read error. The chain combines TRBV6-1 with TRBJ2-1; no clear D gene. The CDR3 is 14 amino acids. Germline CDR1 reads MNHNS; CDR2 reads SASEGT. CDR3 loop: CASSPDLSYDEQFF. CDR3 in DNA: TGTGCCAGCAGTCCGGATCTCTCCTACGATGAGCAGTTCTTC.

This clonotype was counted many times. The rearrangement joins TRBV7-2 to TRBJ1-1, with D uncertain. The germline gives CDR1 SGHTA, CDR2 FQGNSA. The CDR3 consists of 15 residues. V lost 5 bases to trimming and J lost 1 base, with 14 bases between them. The DNA for the CDR3 is TGTGCCAGCAGCATTACTAGGACTGGGAACACTGAAGCTTTCTTT. It translates to CASSITRTGNTEAFF.